This T cell receptor (beta chain) appears in the sequencing data of a study of CD8 T cells in ankylosing spondylitis. The study, taken as a whole, reports: For ankylosing spondylitis blood, a TCR beta motif of fewer than 10 highly homologous variants appeared characteristic.

With 0 bases removed from V and 4 bases from J, the gap between germline ends came to 6 bases. This CDR3 is 13 amino acids long. CDR1 and CDR2 from the germline V gene are LNHNV and YYDKDF (reference sequence). Concerning this clonotype: Antigen unknown.

Quantitative 5'-RACE with molecular barcodes was used to make the TCR beta libraries. TCRdb re-called the 5' RACE reads through MiXCR, storing one row per CDR3 protein. The sample holds around 250,000 distinct CDR3 sequences, over 8.5% seen once. V usage is TRBV15 and J usage is TRBJ1-1, with D hard to call. This clonotype was obtained from a male donor with ankylosing spondylitis or in good health (not recorded which). The material sequenced was blood, either unsorted or a sorted T cell fraction (not recorded which). The CDR3 coding sequence is TGTGCCACCAGCAGAGATCGGTTCACTGAAGCTTTCTTT. This sequence encodes CATSRDRFTEAFF.